These T cell receptor beta chains were read from a single sample in a study of cytomegalovirus exposure and HLA in healthy donors. Measured with immunoSEQ multiplex PCR; TCRdb has only the in-frame clones, and not every one. Among 46,000 or so clones listed, about 64% were seen once. The sequencing sample was made of PBMCs. Receptors were obtained from a man aged 55 to 69 in good health and CMV-seropositive. CDR3s include the opening cysteine and the closing phenylalanine or tryptophan. A D gene is named only where the DNA matches it firmly. Clone size, where shown, is once, few, many, or a class for clones that have expanded.

clone_size	d_call	v_call	j_call	cdr3_aa	cdr3_nt
NA	NA	TRBV2	TRBJ1-1	CASGSSRGNTEAFF	TGTGCCAGCGGCTCCTCGAGAGGGAACACTGAAGCTTTCTTT
NA	NA	TRBV13	TRBJ1-1	CASSASPTETFF	TGTGCCAGCAGCGCCTCCCCCACTGAAACTTTCTTT
NA	NA	TRBV7-2	TRBJ2-3	CASSPLGARNTQYF	TGTGCCAGCAGCCCCTTGGGGGCGCGGAATACGCAGTATTTT
NA	TRBD2	TRBV7-2	TRBJ2-7	CASSLRSGTSLRSYEQYF	TGTGCCAGCAGCTTAAGGTCAGGGACTAGCCTCCGCTCCTACGAGCAGTACTTC
NA	NA	TRBV29-1	TRBJ1-2	CSVDQGNYGYTF	TGCAGCGTTGATCAGGGCAACTATGGCTACACCTTC
NA	TRBD2	TRBV10-1	TRBJ2-3	CASSDGAGLGDTQYF	TGCGCCAGCAGTGATGGCGCGGGACTAGGAGATACGCAGTATTTT
NA	NA	TRBV4-2	TRBJ2-3	CASSQDRVSGEGTDTQYF	TGTGCCAGCAGCCAAGATCGCGTATCGGGAGAGGGTACAGATACGCAGTATTTT
NA	NA	TRBV5-1	TRBJ2-7	CASSLDQGKSDEQYF	TGCGCCAGCAGCTTGGACCAGGGGAAGTCGGACGAGCAGTACTTC
NA	NA	TRBV4-3	TRBJ1-4	CASSPRQAPREKLFF	TGCGCCAGCAGCCCACGACAGGCCCCAAGGGAAAAACTGTTTTTT
NA	NA	TRBV5-1	TRBJ2-7	CANSLGGGKRNYEQYF	TGCGCCAACAGCTTGGGGGGAGGAAAACGAAACTACGAGCAGTACTTC
NA	NA	TRBV19	TRBJ2-5	CASRVTGTPVQETQYF	TGTGCCAGTAGAGTGACCGGGACTCCTGTTCAAGAGACCCAGTACTTC
NA	NA	TRBV2	TRBJ1-1	CASKPRQLNTEAFF	TGTGCCAGCAAGCCCAGACAGCTGAACACTGAAGCTTTCTTT
NA	TRBD2	TRBV15	TRBJ2-1	CATSLLARNEQFF	TGTGCCACCAGCTTACTAGCGCGCAATGAGCAGTTCTTC
NA	NA	TRBV7-9	TRBJ2-3	CASSLFADTQYF	TGTGCCAGCAGCTTATTCGCAGATACGCAGTATTTT
NA	TRBD2	TRBV5-1	TRBJ2-7	CASSGGRGRAYEQYF	TGCGCCAGCAGCGGCGGGCGCGGGAGGGCCTACGAGCAGTACTTC
NA	NA	TRBV28	TRBJ2-1	CASKRDYNEQFF	TGTGCCAGCAAACGGGACTACAATGAGCAGTTCTTC
NA	NA	TRBV27	TRBJ2-7	CASSSWDSAYEQYF	TGTGCCAGCAGTTCTTGGGACTCAGCCTACGAGCAGTACTTC
few	TRBD2	TRBV29-1	TRBJ2-3	CSLRGGDSGTDTQYF	TGCAGCCTACGGGGGGGGGATTCAGGCACAGATACGCAGTATTTT